This paragraph covers one T cell receptor beta chain sequence. Participant age was roughly 18 to 95 years, and participants resided in 25 or so US areas. The source of the sample is a study of blood T cell repertoires in COVID-19. Across the study: T cells, B-cell-depleted T cells, or PBMCs provided the cDNA or gDNA that served as material.

Authors' processing steps: Reference gene primer amplification gave nucleated cell count estimates. Assay used: immunoSEQ multiplex PCR; TCRdb lists only in-frame clones, some missing. From that table come the V and J calls and clone size; the DNA was used to work out D and trimming. The repertoire has about 310,000 clones, about nine tenths of them found once; the top ten carry 9.5%. The source of this sequence is a middle-aged woman who had recovered from COVID-19. Material for sequencing was PBMCs or T cells enriched from blood (not recorded which).

The CDR3 spells CASSLVGAGNNEQFF. The CDR3 DNA reads as TGCGCCAGCAGCTTGGTGGGAGCGGGAAACAATGAGCAGTTCTTC. The chain links TRBV5-1 to TRBJ2-1; 7 nucleotides match TRBD2. V gave up 0 bases and J gave up 5 bases; unmatched junction bases: 5. The CDR3 extends over 15 amino acids. Germline V gene sequence: CDR1 SGHRS, CDR2 YFSETQ. Together with reference TRBV5-1 and TRBJ2-1, the CDR3 gives the full variable domain: KAGVTQTPRYLIKTRGQQVTLSCSPISGHRSVSWYQQTPGQGLQFLFEYFSETQRNKGNFPGRFSGRQFSNSRSEMNVSTLELGDSALYLCASSLVGAGNNEQFFGPGTRLTVL.